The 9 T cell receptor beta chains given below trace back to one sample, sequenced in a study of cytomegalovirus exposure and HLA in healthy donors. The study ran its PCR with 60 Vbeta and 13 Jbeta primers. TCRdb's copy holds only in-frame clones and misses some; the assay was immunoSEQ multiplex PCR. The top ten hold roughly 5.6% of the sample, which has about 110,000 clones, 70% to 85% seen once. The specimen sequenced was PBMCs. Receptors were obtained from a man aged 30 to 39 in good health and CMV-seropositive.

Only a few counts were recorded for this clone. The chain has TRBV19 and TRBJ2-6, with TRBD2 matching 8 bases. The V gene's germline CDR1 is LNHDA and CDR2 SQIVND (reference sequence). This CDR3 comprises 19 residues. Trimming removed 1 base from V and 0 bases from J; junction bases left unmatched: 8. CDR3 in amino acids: CASSIGPGGEFSGANVLTF. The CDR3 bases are TGTGCCAGTAGTATAGGACCGGGGGGGGAATTCTCTGGGGCCAACGTCCTGACTTTC. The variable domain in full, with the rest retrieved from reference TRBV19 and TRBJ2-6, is DGGITQSPKYLFRKEGQNVTLSCEQNLNHDAMYWYRQDPGQGLRLIYYSQIVNDFQKGDIAEGYSVSREKKESFPLTVTSAQKNPTAFYLCASSIGPGGEFSGANVLTFGAGSRLTVL.

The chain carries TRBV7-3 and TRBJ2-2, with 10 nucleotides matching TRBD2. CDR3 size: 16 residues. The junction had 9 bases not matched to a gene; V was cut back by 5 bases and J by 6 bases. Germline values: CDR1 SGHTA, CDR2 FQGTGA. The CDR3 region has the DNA TGTGCCAGCAGCCCATTCAGCGGGGGGGACGCCGGGGAGCTGTTTTTT. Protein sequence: CASSPFSGGDAGELFF.

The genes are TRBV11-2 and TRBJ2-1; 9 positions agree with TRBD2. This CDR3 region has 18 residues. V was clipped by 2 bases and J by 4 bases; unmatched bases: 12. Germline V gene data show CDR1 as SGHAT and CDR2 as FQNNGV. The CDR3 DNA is TGTGCCAGCAGCTTACCACAATTTAGCGGGGGTTCTTACAATGAGCAGTTCTTC. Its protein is CASSLPQFSGGSYNEQFF.

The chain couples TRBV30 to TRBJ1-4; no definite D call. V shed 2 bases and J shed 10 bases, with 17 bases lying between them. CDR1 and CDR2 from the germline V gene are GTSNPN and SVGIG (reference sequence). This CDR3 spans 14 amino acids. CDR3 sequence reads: CAWSRSAGEVKLFF. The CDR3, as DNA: TGTGCCTGGAGTCGAAGCGCTGGTGAGGTAAAACTGTTTTTT.

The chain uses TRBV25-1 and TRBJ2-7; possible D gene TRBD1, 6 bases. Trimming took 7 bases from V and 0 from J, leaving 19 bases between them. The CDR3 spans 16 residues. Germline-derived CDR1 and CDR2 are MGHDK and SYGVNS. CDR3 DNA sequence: TGTGCCAGCACCGCAATAGACAGGCTACACTCCTACGAGCAGTACTTC. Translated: CASTAIDRLHSYEQYF.

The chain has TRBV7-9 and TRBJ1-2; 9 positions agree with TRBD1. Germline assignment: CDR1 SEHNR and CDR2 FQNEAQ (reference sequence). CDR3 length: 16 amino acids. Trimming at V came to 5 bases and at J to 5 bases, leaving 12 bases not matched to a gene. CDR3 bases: TGTGCCAGCAGCAAACCGCCACCGGACAGGGGTTATGGCTACACCTTC. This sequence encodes CASSKPPPDRGYGYTF.

The CDR3 bases are TGTGCCAGCAGTTCTATCCTACAGAGCCACGGGGTGGATACGCAGTATTTT. Amino acids: CASSSILQSHGVDTQYF. The J gene is TRBJ2-3, the V gene TRBV28, with D tentatively TRBD2 (5 bases). The CDR3 covers 17 residues. Trimming took 4 bases from V and 6 from J, leaving 23 bases between them. The V gene's germline CDR1 is MDHEN and CDR2 SYDVKM.

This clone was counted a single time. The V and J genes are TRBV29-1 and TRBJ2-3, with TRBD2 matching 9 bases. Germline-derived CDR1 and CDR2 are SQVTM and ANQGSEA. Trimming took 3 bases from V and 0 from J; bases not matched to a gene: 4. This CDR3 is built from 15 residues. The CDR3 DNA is TGCAGCGTTGATGAGCGGGGGGCTAGCACAGATACGCAGTATTTT. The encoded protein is CSVDERGASTDTQYF.

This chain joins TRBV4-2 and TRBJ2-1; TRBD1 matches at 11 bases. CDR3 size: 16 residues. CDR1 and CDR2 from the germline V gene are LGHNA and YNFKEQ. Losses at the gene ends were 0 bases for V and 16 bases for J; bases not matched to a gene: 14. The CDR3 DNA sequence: TGTGCCAGCAGCCAAGAAGTGCAGGTGGACAGGGGGCAACCTTTCTTC. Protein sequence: CASSQEVQVDRGQPFF.